Included here is one T cell receptor beta chain sequence, with context. Repertoires were generated with immunoSEQ multiplex PCR, while TCRdb's copy carries only in-frame clones and drops some. The sample has over 60,000 clones, approximately 85% seen once; the top ten hold roughly 5.1%. V lost 0 bases and J 5 bases, leaving 8 bases between the germline ends. Looked up from germline, CDR1 is LGHNA and CDR2 is YNFKEQ. This CDR3 is built from 14 residues. The sample originates from a study of control samples from healthy donors and cancer patients. The receptor's source is a man aged 40-49 years in good health. The chain uses TRBV4-2 and TRBJ2-1; unclear D gene. The sample was blood. CDR3 in DNA: TGTGCCAGCAGCCAAGATTTGAGCGACAATGAGCAGTTCTTC. It is translated as CASSQDLSDNEQFF.